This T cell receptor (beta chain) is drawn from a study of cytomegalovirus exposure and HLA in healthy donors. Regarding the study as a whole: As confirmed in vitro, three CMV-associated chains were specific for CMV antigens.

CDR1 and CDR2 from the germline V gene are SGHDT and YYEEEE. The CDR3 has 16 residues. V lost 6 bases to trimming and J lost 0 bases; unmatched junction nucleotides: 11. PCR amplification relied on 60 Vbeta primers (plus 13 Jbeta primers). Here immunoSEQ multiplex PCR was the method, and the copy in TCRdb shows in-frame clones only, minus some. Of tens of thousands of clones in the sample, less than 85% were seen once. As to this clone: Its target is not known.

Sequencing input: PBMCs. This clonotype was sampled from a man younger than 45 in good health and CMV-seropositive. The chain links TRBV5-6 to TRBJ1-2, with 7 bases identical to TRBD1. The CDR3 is CASKSFGTASNYGYTF. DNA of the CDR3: TGTGCCAGCAAATCGTTTGGGACAGCCTCTAACTATGGCTACACCTTC.